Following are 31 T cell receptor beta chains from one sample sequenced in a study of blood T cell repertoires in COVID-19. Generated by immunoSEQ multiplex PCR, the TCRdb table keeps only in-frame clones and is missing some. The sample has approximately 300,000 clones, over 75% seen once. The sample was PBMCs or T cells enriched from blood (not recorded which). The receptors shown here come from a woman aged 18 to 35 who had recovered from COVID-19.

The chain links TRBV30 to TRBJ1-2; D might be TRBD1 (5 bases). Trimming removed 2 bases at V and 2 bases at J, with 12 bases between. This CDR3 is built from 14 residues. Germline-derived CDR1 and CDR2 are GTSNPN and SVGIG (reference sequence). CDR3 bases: TGTGCCTGGAGTCTTGACAGCCCCAACTATGGCTACACCTTC. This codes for CAWSLDSPNYGYTF.

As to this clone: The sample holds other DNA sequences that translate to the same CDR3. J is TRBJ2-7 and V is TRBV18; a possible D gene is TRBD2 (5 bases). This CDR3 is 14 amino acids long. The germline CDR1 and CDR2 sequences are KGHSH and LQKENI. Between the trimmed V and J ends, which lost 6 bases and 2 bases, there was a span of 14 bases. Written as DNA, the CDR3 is TGTGCCAGCTCCTCCTCCAGCGGAACCTACGAGCAGTACTTC. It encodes CASSSSSGTYEQYF.

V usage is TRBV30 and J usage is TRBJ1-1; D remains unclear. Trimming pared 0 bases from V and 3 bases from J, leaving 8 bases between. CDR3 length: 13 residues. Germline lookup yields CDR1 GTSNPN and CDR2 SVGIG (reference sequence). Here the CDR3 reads CAWSVALDTEAFF. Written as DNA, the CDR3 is TGTGCCTGGAGTGTAGCCCTTGACACTGAAGCTTTCTTT.

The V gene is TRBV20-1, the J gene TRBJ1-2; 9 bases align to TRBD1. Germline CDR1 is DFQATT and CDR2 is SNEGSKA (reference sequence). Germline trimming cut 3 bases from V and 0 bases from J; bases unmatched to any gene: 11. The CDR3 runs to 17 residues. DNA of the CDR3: TGCAGTGCTAGTCCAGCGACAGGGGGATTAGCTAACTATGGCTACACCTTC. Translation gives CSASPATGGLANYGYTF.

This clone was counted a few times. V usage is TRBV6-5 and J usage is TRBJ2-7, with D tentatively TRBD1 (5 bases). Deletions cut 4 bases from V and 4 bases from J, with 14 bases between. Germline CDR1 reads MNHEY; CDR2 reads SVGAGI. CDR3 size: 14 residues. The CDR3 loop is CASSSSDRRYEQYF. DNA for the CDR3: TGTGCCAGCAGTTCCTCCGACAGAAGATACGAGCAGTACTTC.

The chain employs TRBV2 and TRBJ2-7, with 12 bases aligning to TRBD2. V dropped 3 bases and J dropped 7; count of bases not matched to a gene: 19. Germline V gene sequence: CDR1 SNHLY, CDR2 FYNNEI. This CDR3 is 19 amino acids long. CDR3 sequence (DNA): TGTGCCAGCAGTGAGCTTATGACTAGCGGGAGTAGAGGCTTGGGGGAGCAGTACTTC. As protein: CASSELMTSGSRGLGEQYF.

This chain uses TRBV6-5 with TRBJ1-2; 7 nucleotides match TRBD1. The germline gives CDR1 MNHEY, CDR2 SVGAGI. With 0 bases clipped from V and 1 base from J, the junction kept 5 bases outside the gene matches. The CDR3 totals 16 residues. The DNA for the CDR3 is TGTGCCAGCAGTTACTCTGGGGACAGCGATAACTATGGCTACACCTTC. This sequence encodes CASSYSGDSDNYGYTF.

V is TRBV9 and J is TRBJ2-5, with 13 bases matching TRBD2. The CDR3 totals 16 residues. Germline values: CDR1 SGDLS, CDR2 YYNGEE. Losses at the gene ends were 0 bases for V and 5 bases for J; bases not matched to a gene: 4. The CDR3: CASSVGTSGSQETQYF. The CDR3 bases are TGTGCCAGCAGCGTAGGGACTAGCGGGAGTCAGGAGACCCAGTACTTC.

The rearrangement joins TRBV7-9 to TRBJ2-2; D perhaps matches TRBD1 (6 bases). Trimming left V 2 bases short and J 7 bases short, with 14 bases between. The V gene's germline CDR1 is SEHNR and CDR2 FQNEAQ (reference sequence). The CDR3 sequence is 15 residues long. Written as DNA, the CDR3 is TGTGCCAGCAGCTTAAGAGCAGGGGTTAACGGGGAGCTGTTTTTT. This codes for CASSLRAGVNGELFF.

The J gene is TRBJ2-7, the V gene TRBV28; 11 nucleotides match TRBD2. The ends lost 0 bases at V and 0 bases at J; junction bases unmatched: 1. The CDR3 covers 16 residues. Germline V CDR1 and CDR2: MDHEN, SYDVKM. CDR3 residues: CASSLWGTSGSYEQYF. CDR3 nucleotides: TGTGCCAGCAGTTTATGGGGGACTAGCGGCTCCTACGAGCAGTACTTC.

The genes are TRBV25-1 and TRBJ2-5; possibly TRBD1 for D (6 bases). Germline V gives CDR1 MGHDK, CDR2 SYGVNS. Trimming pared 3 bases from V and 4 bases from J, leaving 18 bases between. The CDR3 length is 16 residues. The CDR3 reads CASSEDPVQGRETQYF. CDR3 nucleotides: TGTGCCAGCAGTGAGGACCCGGTACAGGGAAGAGAGACCCAGTACTTC.

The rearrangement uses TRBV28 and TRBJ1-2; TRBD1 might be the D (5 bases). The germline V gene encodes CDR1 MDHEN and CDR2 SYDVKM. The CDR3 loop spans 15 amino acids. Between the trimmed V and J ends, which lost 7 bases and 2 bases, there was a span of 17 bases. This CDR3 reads CASNSLHGGNYGYTF. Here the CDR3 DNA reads TGTGCCAGCAATTCTCTACACGGGGGAAACTATGGCTACACCTTC.

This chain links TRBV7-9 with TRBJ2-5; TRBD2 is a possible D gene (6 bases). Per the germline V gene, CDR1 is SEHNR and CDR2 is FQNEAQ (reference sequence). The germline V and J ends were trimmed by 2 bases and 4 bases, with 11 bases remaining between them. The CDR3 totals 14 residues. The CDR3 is CASSLPARGETQYF. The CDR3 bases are TGTGCCAGCAGCTTACCGGCGCGGGGAGAGACCCAGTACTTC. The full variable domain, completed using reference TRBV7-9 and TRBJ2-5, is DTGVSQNPRHKITKRGQNVTFRCDPISEHNRLYWYRQTLGQGPEFLTYFQNEAQLEKSRLLSDRFSAERPKGSFSTLEIQRTEQGDSAMYLCASSLPARGETQYFGPGTRLLVL.

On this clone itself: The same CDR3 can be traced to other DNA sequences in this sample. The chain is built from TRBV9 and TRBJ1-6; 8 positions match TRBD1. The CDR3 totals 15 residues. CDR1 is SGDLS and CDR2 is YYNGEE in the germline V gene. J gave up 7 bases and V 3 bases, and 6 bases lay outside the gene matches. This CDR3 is CASSAGQGGNSPLHF. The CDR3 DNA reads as TGTGCCAGCAGCGCTGGACAGGGTGGGAATTCACCCCTCCACTTT.

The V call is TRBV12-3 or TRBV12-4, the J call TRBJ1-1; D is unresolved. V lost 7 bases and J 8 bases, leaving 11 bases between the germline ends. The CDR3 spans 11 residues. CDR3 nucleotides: TGTGCCAGCAATAAAAGCCCGGAAGCTTTCTTT. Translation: CASNKSPEAFF.

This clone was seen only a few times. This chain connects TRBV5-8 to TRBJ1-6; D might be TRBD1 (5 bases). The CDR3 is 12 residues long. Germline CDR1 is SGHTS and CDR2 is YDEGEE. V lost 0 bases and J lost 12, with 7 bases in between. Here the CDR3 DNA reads TGTGCCAGCAGCTTGGCCGGGGGACCCCTCCACTTT. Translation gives CASSLAGGPLHF.

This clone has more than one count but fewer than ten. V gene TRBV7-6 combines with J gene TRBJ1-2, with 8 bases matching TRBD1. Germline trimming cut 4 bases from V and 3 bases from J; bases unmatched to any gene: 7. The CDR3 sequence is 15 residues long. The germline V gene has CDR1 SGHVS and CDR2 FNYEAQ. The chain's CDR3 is CASSSPGGGYYGYTF. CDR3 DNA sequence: TGTGCCAGCAGCTCCCCAGGGGGCGGTTACTATGGCTACACCTTC. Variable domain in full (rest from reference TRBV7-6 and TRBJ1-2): GAGVSQSPRYKVTKRGQDVALRCDPISGHVSLYWYRQALGQGPEFLTYFNYEAQQDKSGLPNDRFSAERPEGSISTLTIQRTEQRDSAMYRCASSSPGGGYYGYTFGSGTRLTVV.

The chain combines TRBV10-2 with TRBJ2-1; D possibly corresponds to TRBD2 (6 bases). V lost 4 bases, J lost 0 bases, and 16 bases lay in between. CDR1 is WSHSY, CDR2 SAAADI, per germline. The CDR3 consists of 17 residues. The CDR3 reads CASSGPLAGSSYNEQFF. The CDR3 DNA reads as TGCGCCAGCAGTGGACCCCTCGCGGGGAGCTCCTACAATGAGCAGTTCTTC.

The CDR3 DNA reads TGTGCCAGCAGCCCCAGATTCGGGACAGGGGTCCACGAGCAGTACTTC. Translated: CASSPRFGTGVHEQYF. This rearrangement joins TRBV3-1 (or the pseudogene TRBV3-2) to TRBJ2-7; 10 bases agree with TRBD1. Trimming took 4 bases from V and 5 from J; bases not matched to a gene: 11. Per germline, CDR1 LGHDT and CDR2 YNNKEL (reference sequence). There are 16 residues in the CDR3.

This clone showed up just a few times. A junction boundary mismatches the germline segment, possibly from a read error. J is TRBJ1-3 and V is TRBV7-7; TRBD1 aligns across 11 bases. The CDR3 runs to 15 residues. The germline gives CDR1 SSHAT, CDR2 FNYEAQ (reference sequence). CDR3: CASSLDRGPGNTIYF. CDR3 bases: TGTGCTAGCAGCTTGGACAGGGGGCCTGGAAACACCATATATTTT.

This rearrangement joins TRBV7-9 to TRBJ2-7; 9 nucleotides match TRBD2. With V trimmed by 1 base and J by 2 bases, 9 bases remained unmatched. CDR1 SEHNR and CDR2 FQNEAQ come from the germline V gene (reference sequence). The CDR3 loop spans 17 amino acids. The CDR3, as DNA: TGTGCCAGCAGCTTAGGGTGGGCTAGCGGGGAGACCTACGAGCAGTACTTC. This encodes CASSLGWASGETYEQYF.

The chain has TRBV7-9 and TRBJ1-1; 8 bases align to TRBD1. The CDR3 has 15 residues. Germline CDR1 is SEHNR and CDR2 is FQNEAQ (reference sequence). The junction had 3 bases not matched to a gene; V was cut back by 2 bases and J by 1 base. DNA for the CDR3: TGTGCCAGCAGCTTATCCGGACAGGGGAACACTGAAGCTTTCTTT. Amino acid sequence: CASSLSGQGNTEAFF.

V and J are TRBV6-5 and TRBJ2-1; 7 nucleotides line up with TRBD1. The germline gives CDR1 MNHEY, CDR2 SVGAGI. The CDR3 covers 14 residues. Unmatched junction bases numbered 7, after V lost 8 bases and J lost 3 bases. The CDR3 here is CASSRQGVYNEQFF. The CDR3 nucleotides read TGTGCCAGCTCAAGGCAGGGGGTCTACAATGAGCAGTTCTTC.

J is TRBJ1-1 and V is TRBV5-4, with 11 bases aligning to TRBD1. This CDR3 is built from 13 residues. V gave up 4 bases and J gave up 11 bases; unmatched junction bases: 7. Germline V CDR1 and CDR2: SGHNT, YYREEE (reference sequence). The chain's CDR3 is CASSRAGTGGAFF. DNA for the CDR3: TGTGCCAGCAGCCGCGCCGGGACAGGGGGTGCTTTCTTT.

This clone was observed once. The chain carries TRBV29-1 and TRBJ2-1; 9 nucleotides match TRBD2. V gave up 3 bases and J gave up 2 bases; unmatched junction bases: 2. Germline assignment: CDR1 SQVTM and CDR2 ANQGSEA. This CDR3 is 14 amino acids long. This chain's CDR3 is CSVDAGGTYNEQFF. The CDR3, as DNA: TGCAGCGTTGATGCGGGAGGGACCTACAATGAGCAGTTCTTC.

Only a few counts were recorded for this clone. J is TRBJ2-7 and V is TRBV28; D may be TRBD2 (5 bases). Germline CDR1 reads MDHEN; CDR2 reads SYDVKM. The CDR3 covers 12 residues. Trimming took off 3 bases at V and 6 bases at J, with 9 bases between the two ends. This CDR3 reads CASSFPEGEQYF. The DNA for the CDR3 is TGTGCCAGCAGTTTCCCAGAGGGCGAGCAGTACTTC. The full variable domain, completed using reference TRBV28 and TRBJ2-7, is DVKVTQSSRYLVKRTGEKVFLECVQDMDHENMFWYRQDPGLGLRLIYFSYDVKMKEKGDIPEGYSVSREKKERFSLILESASTNQTSMYLCASSFPEGEQYFGPGTRLTVT.

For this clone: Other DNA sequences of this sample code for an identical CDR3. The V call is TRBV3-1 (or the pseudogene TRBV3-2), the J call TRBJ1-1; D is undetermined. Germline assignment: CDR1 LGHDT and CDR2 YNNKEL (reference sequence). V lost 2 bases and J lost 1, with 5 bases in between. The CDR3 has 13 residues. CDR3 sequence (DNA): TGTGCCAGCAGCCAAATCCGGAACACTGAAGCTTTCTTT. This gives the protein CASSQIRNTEAFF.

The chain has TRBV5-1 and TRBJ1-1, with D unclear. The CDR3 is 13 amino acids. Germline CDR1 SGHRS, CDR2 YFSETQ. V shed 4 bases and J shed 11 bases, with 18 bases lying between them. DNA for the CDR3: TGCGCCAGCAGCACGGCCCGGGGAACAGAGGCTTTCTTT. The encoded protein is CASSTARGTEAFF.

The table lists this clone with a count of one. CDR3 sequence: CASGGREDTEAFF. The CDR3 coding sequence is TGTGCCAGTGGGGGCAGGGAAGACACTGAAGCTTTCTTT. The chain employs TRBV2 and TRBJ1-1, with D perhaps matching TRBD1 (6 bases). With 9 bases removed from V and 3 bases from J, the gap between germline ends came to 14 bases. The CDR3 loop spans 13 amino acids. From germline, CDR1 is SNHLY and CDR2 FYNNEI.

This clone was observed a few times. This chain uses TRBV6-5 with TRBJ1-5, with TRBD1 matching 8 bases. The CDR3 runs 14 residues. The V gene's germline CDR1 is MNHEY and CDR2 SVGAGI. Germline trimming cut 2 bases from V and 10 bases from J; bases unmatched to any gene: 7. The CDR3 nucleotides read TGTGCCAGCAGTTACGAGTCAGGGGGCGAACCCCAGCATTTT. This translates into CASSYESGGEPQHF.

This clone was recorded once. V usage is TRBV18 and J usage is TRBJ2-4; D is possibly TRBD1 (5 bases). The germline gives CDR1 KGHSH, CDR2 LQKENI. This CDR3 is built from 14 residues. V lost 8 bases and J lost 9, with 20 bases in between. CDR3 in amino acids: CASAAPTDGTIQYF. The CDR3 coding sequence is TGTGCCAGCGCCGCCCCGACAGACGGAACCATTCAGTACTTC.